The entry below describes one TCR beta chain. These data belong to a study of blood T cell repertoires in COVID-19. Study background: COVID-19 samples from acute and convalescent phases originated in the United States, Italy and Spain. The cDNA or gDNA used as material had been derived from T cells, B-cell-depleted T cells, or PBMCs.

How the authors handled the data: Reference gene primer amplification gave estimated nucleated cell counts. TCRdb keeps only in-frame clones here, not all; method: immunoSEQ multiplex PCR. The V and J calls and clone size are taken from that table; D and trimming were inferred from the DNA. The data hold under 200,000 clones, with about four fifths observed a single time. The germline gives CDR1 PRHDT, CDR2 FYEKMQ (reference sequence). The CDR3 covers 14 residues. Trimming cost V 2 bases and J 4 bases; bases outside gene matches: 3. What was sequenced was peripheral blood. This clonotype originated in a woman between 40 and 50 years old with acute or convalescent COVID-19. The V call is TRBV13, the J call TRBJ2-3, with 7 bases matching TRBD1. The chain's CDR3 is CASSLRQGADTQYF. The CDR3 region has the DNA TGTGCCAGCAGCTTAAGGCAGGGGGCAGATACGCAGTATTTT. Looking up the rest from reference TRBV13 and TRBJ2-3 gives the full variable domain: AAGVIQSPRHLIKEKRETATLKCYPIPRHDTVYWYQQGPGQDPQFLISFYEKMQSDKGSIPDRFSAQQFSDYHSELNMSSLELGDSALYFCASSLRQGADTQYFGPGTRLTVL.